A single sample is the source of the 22 T cell receptor beta chains below, sequenced in a study of blood T cell repertoires in COVID-19. This table comes from immunoSEQ multiplex PCR, and its TCRdb copy is limited to in-frame clones, with some not included. The sample has approximately 240,000 clones, about 93% seen once. Sequenced input: PBMCs or T cells enriched from blood (not recorded which). The receptor set was obtained from a woman between 18 and 30 years old who had recovered from COVID-19.

About this clone itself: At one of its ends the junction is not consistent with the germline gene, which may arise from a read error. CDR3 loop: CASSPYGQGSVHF. The CDR3 region has the DNA TGTGCCAGCAGTCCTTATGGACAGGGGTCGGTACATTTT. The rearrangement links TRBV12-3 or TRBV12-4 to TRBJ1-3, with TRBD1 matching over 9 bases. The CDR3 has 13 residues.

This chain links TRBV19 with TRBJ1-1, with D possibly matching TRBD1 (5 bases). The V end lost 4 bases, the J end lost 3 bases, and 12 bases lay between the germline ends. Germline CDR1 reads LNHDA; CDR2 reads SQIVND (reference sequence). The length of the CDR3 is 14 residues. Here the CDR3 reads CASSTMGGDTEAFF. Written as DNA, the CDR3 is TGTGCCAGTAGTACTATGGGGGGGGACACTGAAGCTTTCTTT.

V is TRBV5-1 and J is TRBJ2-1, with 8 bases lining up with TRBD1. The V gene end was trimmed by 9 bases and the J gene end by 3 bases; junction bases not matched to a gene: 5. In germline, CDR1 is SGHRS, CDR2 YFSETQ. The CDR3 is 13 residues long. CDR3 residues: CATRDRGYNEQFF. CDR3 DNA: TGCGCCACCAGAGACAGGGGCTACAATGAGCAGTTCTTC.

The J gene is TRBJ1-4, the V gene TRBV28; 7 bases map to TRBD1. The CDR3 is made up of 14 amino acids. From germline, CDR1 is MDHEN and CDR2 SYDVKM. J was trimmed by 4 bases and V by 6 bases; bases with no gene match: 5. CDR3 DNA: TGTGCCAGCAGAGAGGGGACAGTTAATGAAAAACTGTTTTTT. It specifies CASREGTVNEKLFF.

The rearrangement uses TRBV29-1 and TRBJ2-3, with TRBD2 matching 9 bases. This CDR3 is built from 18 residues. The V gene's germline CDR1 is SQVTM and CDR2 ANQGSEA. Trimming took 6 bases from V and 0 from J; bases not matched to a gene: 16. The CDR3 sequence: CSVYGWASGAPSTDTQYF. The CDR3 coding sequence is TGCAGCGTATATGGTTGGGCTAGCGGGGCGCCTAGCACAGATACGCAGTATTTT.

The chain recombines TRBV5-1 with TRBJ1-4, with TRBD1 as a possible D gene (6 bases). Germline CDR1 reads SGHRS; CDR2 reads YFSETQ. V was trimmed by 4 bases and J by 4 bases, leaving 17 bases between them. This CDR3 comprises 16 residues. The CDR3 DNA is TGCGCCAGCAGCCCTGGCCCACAGGGACATAATGAAAAACTGTTTTTT. Amino acid sequence: CASSPGPQGHNEKLFF.

This clone turned up a few times. V is TRBV6-5 and J is TRBJ1-2, with 7 bases matching TRBD1. Germline V gene lookup returns CDR1 MNHEY and CDR2 SVGAGI. V trimming: 6 bases; J trimming: 5 bases; junction bases outside the gene matches: 12. This CDR3 is 15 amino acids long. CDR3 residues: CASSRDREGWYGYTF. CDR3 in DNA: TGTGCCAGCAGCCGCGACAGGGAAGGATGGTATGGCTACACCTTC.

This rearrangement joins TRBV19 to TRBJ2-1; a possible D gene is TRBD1 (7 bases). The germline V gene encodes CDR1 LNHDA and CDR2 SQIVND (reference sequence). The CDR3 has 14 residues. The germline V and J ends were trimmed by 5 bases and 8 bases, with 16 bases remaining between them. The CDR3 DNA reads TGTGCCAGTAGTCCCTCAGGGGGGCGGGATGAGCAGTTCTTC. Its protein product is CASSPSGGRDEQFF.

This rearrangement joins TRBV5-1 to TRBJ2-3; 9 bases align to TRBD2. The V and J ends lost 4 bases and 4 bases, in that order; junction bases with no gene match: 4. There are 14 residues in the CDR3. The V gene's germline CDR1 is SGHRS and CDR2 YFSETQ. The CDR3 protein is CASSPGTSSDTQYF. The DNA of the CDR3 is TGCGCCAGCAGCCCGGGGACTAGCTCAGATACGCAGTATTTT.

For the CDR3, the DNA is TGCGCCAGCAGCCAAGATGGACAGGGTAGAAATGAGCAGTTCTTC. This sequence encodes CASSQDGQGRNEQFF. The V gene is TRBV4-3, the J gene TRBJ2-1; 8 bases map to TRBD1. CDR1 is LGHNA, CDR2 YSLEER, per germline. With 0 bases clipped from V and 7 bases from J, the junction kept 5 bases outside the gene matches. The CDR3 spans 15 residues.

Regarding this clone: One junction end does not reproduce the germline sequence, and a read error may be involved. This chain joins TRBV6-6 and TRBJ1-2; 7 bases match TRBD1. CDR3 length: 13 residues. Per germline, CDR1 MNHNY and CDR2 SVGAGI (reference sequence). The CDR3 DNA reads TGTGCCAGCACTTACCTGGACAGGAGTGGCTACACCTTC. It is translated as CASTYLDRSGYTF.

The chain employs TRBV5-1 and TRBJ1-1, with D possibly being TRBD1 (5 bases). The CDR3 extends over 14 amino acids. The V end lost 2 bases, the J end lost 1 base, and 9 bases lay between the germline ends. CDR1 SGHRS and CDR2 YFSETQ come from the germline V gene. CDR3 in DNA: TGCGCCAGCAGCTTCCGGACAACGAACACTGAAGCTTTCTTT. This translates into CASSFRTTNTEAFF.

The V gene is TRBV28, the J gene TRBJ1-4, with a weak D call TRBD1 (6 bases). The CDR3 loop spans 13 amino acids. Trimming removed 7 bases at V and 12 bases at J, with 18 bases between. Germline-derived CDR1 and CDR2 are MDHEN and SYDVKM. The CDR3: CASIVGAGGELFF. The CDR3 DNA reads TGTGCCAGCATCGTGGGGGCCGGGGGGGAACTGTTTTTT.

The chain employs TRBV5-4 and TRBJ1-1, with 11 bases that match TRBD1. Per germline, CDR1 SGHNT and CDR2 YYREEE (reference sequence). Trimming took 4 bases from V and 3 from J; bases not matched to a gene: 8. The CDR3 runs to 16 residues. CDR3 coding DNA: TGTGCCAGCAGCCCACGTCGGGACAGGGGGTACACTGAAGCTTTCTTT. It translates to CASSPRRDRGYTEAFF.

V usage is TRBV19 and J usage is TRBJ1-2; the D is unclear. This CDR3 has 16 amino acids. Germline V gene sequence: CDR1 LNHDA, CDR2 SQIVND (reference sequence). Between the trimmed V and J ends, which lost 3 bases and 8 bases, there was a span of 22 bases. The CDR3 nucleotides are TGTGCCAGTAGTATCGCCGGGTCTCCCTCAAGAGGAGGCTACACCTTC. This translates into CASSIAGSPSRGGYTF.

The gene calls are TRBV25-1 and TRBJ2-1, with 8 nucleotides matching TRBD1. CDR3 size: 15 residues. With 6 bases clipped from V and 3 bases from J, the junction kept 7 bases outside the gene matches. CDR1 and CDR2 (germline): MGHDK, SYGVNS. CDR3 region: CASSLTGENYNEQFF. Written as DNA, the CDR3 is TGTGCCAGCAGCCTGACAGGGGAAAACTACAATGAGCAGTTCTTC.

This chain links TRBV28 with TRBJ1-2, with TRBD1 matching 8 bases. This CDR3 spans 14 amino acids. Germline-derived CDR1 and CDR2 are MDHEN and SYDVKM. Trimming removed 7 bases from V and 8 bases from J; junction bases left unmatched: 12. The CDR3 loop is CASTLFPGGQGYTF. CDR3 coding DNA: TGTGCCAGCACCCTATTCCCAGGGGGCCAGGGCTACACCTTC.

V and J are TRBV6-5 and TRBJ1-3; 7 bases match TRBD1. The trim removed 3 bases at V and 1 base at J, leaving 6 bases unmatched. The CDR3 contains 16 residues. Per germline, CDR1 MNHEY and CDR2 SVGAGI. The CDR3 is CASSYFQGVSGNTIYF. CDR3 sequence (DNA): TGTGCCAGCAGTTATTTTCAGGGGGTTTCTGGAAACACCATATATTTT.

This chain uses TRBV19 with TRBJ1-5, with 11 bases matching TRBD1. Per the germline V gene, CDR1 is LNHDA and CDR2 is SQIVND (reference sequence). With V trimmed by 5 bases and J by 9 bases, 12 bases remained unmatched. The CDR3 loop spans 16 amino acids. CDR3 amino acids: CASSVGLRDRGWPQHF. The DNA of the CDR3 is TGTGCCAGTAGTGTAGGCCTTCGGGACAGGGGGTGGCCCCAGCATTTT.

This clone was observed once. The genes are TRBV7-9 and TRBJ1-2; 9 nucleotides align to TRBD1. This CDR3 has 17 residues. CDR1 is SEHNR, CDR2 FQNEAQ, per germline (reference sequence). Trimming removed 5 bases from V and 3 bases from J; junction bases left unmatched: 13. CDR3 amino acids: CASSEISRDREYYGYTF. CDR3 bases: TGTGCCAGCAGCGAGATATCCCGGGACAGGGAGTACTATGGCTACACCTTC.

About this clone: At one boundary the junction diverges from the germline segment, which might be a read error. This chain uses TRBV7-7 with TRBJ2-7; 12 nucleotides agree with TRBD2. The CDR3 covers 14 residues. Germline V gene lookup returns CDR1 SSHAT and CDR2 FNYEAQ (reference sequence). CDR3 protein: CASSPTSGSFEQYF. The CDR3 DNA is TGTGCTAGCAGCCCGACTAGCGGGAGCTTTGAGCAGTACTTC. The variable domain in full, with the rest retrieved from reference TRBV7-7 and TRBJ2-7, is GAGVSQSPRYKVTKRGQDVTLRCDPISSHATLYWYQQALGQGPEFLTYFNYEAQPDKSGLPSDRFSAERPEGSISTLTIQRTEQRDSAMYRCASSPTSGSFEQYFGPGTRLTVT.

This clone appeared once. The chain employs TRBV5-4 and TRBJ1-2; 10 bases are a match to TRBD1. The J segment lost 3 bases and the V segment lost 3 bases, leaving 2 bases of the junction unmatched. The germline gives CDR1 SGHNT, CDR2 YYREEE (reference sequence). The CDR3 sequence is 14 residues long. The CDR3 sequence: CASSSGTGDYGYTF. CDR3 sequence (DNA): TGTGCCAGCAGCTCGGGGACAGGGGACTATGGCTACACCTTC.